Listed below are T cell receptor beta chains from one sample, sequenced in a study of cutaneous CD30+ T cell lymphoproliferative disorder and hepatitis E. The method was immunoSEQ multiplex PCR; TCRdb's version includes in-frame clones alone and lacks a portion of them. The sample yields about 8,000 clones, around 70% seen once. Sequenced material: blood. These receptors were obtained from a human donor with a cutaneous T cell lymphoproliferative disorder associated with hepatitis E virus. The CDR3 runs from the conserved cysteine through the conserved F or W. The D gene is left open where the match is weak. The listing skips clone size in some rows; elsewhere it reads once, few, many or a size class.

d_call | j_call | v_call | clone_size | cdr3_aa | cdr3_nt
. | TRBJ2-3 | TRBV19 | . | CASSRRDRLNTDTQYF | TGTGCCAGTAGTAGGAGGGATCGACTTAACACAGATACGCAGTATTTT
TRBD1 | TRBJ2-1 | TRBV5-4 | . | CASSSGTGASYNEQFF | TGTGCCAGCAGCTCCGGGACAGGGGCCTCCTACAATGAGCAGTTCTTC
. | TRBJ2-7 | TRBV4-1 | . | CASSQLTGQYYEQYF | TGCGCCAGCAGCCAACTAACTGGACAGTACTACGAGCAGTACTTC
TRBD1 | TRBJ1-1 | TRBV19 | . | CASSIGKQGKNTEAFF | TGTGCCAGTAGTATAGGAAAACAGGGGAAGAACACTGAAGCTTTCTTT
TRBD1 | TRBJ1-1 | TRBV19 | . | CASTPGAGGVMNTEAFF | TGTGCCAGTACCCCGGGAGCAGGGGGAGTCATGAACACTGAAGCTTTCTTT
TRBD2 | TRBJ2-3 | TRBV19 | once | CASRPTSGTQYF | TGTGCCAGTAGGCCGACTAGCGGAACGCAGTATTTT
. | TRBJ1-1 | TRBV7-3 | . | CASSPTVSGTEAFF | TGTGCCAGCAGCCCGACAGTTTCAGGGACTGAAGCTTTCTTT
. | TRBJ2-3 | TRBV6-1 | . | CASARNRPSTDTQYF | TGTGCCAGCGCGAGAAACCGCCCTAGCACAGATACGCAGTATTTT
TRBD2 | TRBJ2-2 | TRBV2 | few | CASSGSSGNTGELFF | TGTGCCAGCAGTGGGTCTAGCGGAAACACCGGGGAGCTGTTTTTT
. | TRBJ1-2 | TRBV28 | . | CASSSTGPRGYTF | TGTGCCAGCAGTTCCACAGGACCTCGAGGCTACACCTTC
. | TRBJ2-1 | TRBV29-1 | . | CSVVSGRETFSSYNEQFF | TGCAGCGTTGTGTCCGGCAGGGAGACCTTCAGCTCCTACAATGAGCAGTTCTTC
. | TRBJ1-3 | TRBV5-1 | . | CASSSGSIPNTIYF | TGCGCCAGCAGCTCGGGGTCGATCCCAAACACCATATATTTT
. | TRBJ1-3 | TRBV28 | . | CASRPGGLGSGNTIYF | TGTGCCAGCAGGCCTGGGGGGCTTGGCTCTGGAAACACCATATATTTT
. | TRBJ2-5 | TRBV9 | . | CASSVGSRQVFLETQYF | TGTGCCAGCAGCGTAGGATCAAGACAGGTGTTTTTGGAGACCCAGTACTTC
. | TRBJ2-3 | TRBV30 | . | CAWSGGWTDTQYF | TGTGCCTGGAGTGGGGGTTGGACAGATACGCAGTATTTT
. | TRBJ2-7 | TRBV7-9 | once | CASSPGYEQYF | TGTGCCAGCAGCCCCGGGTACGAGCAGTACTTC
TRBD1 | TRBJ1-4 | TRBV7-9 | . | CASSLLTGGHEKLFF | TGTGCCAGCAGCTTGCTCACAGGGGGCCATGAAAAACTGTTTTTT
. | TRBJ2-3 | TRBV5-3 | . | CARSFPLNTQYF | TGTGCCAGAAGCTTCCCCCTAAATACGCAGTATTTT
. | TRBJ1-3 | TRBV6-5 | . | CASSYSTGIHGNTIYF | TGTGCCAGCAGTTACTCAACGGGGATCCATGGAAACACCATATATTTT
TRBD2 | TRBJ2-7 | TRBV7-2 | . | CASSQGLAGANEQYF | TGTGCCAGCAGCCAGGGACTAGCGGGAGCTAACGAGCAGTACTTC
TRBD2 | TRBJ2-5 | TRBV7-9 | once | CASSHGTSGRSQETQYF | TGTGCCAGCAGCCACGGGACTAGCGGGAGGTCCCAAGAGACCCAGTACTTC
. | TRBJ1-2 | TRBV5-1 | . | CASSFGGLEYGYTF | TGCGCCAGCAGCTTTGGGGGGCTTGAGTATGGCTACACCTTC
. | TRBJ1-4 | TRBV7-9 | . | CASSSRTGQEGLEGEKLFF | TGTGCCAGCAGCTCACGGACCGGGCAGGAAGGCCTCGAGGGGGAAAAACTGTTTTTT
. | TRBJ2-7 | TRBV19 | . | CASSRDGLSYEQYF | TGTGCCAGTAGTAGGGACGGTCTATCCTACGAGCAGTACTTC
. | TRBJ1-1 | TRBV2 | few | CASSWGRTENTEAFF | TGTGCCAGCAGTTGGGGGAGAACCGAGAACACTGAAGCTTTCTTT
. | TRBJ2-7 | TRBV4-3 | . | CASSQEKYASYEQYF | TGCGCCAGCAGCCAAGAAAAGTACGCCTCCTACGAGCAGTACTTC
TRBD1 | TRBJ2-7 | TRBV7-2 | . | CASSLDRGPYEQYF | TGTGCCAGCAGCCTGGACAGGGGCCCCTACGAGCAGTACTTC
TRBD2 | TRBJ2-6 | TRBV11-3 | few | CASTEGEGRGSGANVLTF | TGTGCCAGCACCGAAGGCGAGGGGAGGGGCTCTGGGGCCAACGTCCTGACTTTC
. | TRBJ2-2 | TRBV10-1 | . | CASSDWVFGAGELFF | TGCGCCAGCAGTGATTGGGTCTTCGGGGCCGGGGAGCTGTTTTTT
TRBD1 | TRBJ2-5 | TRBV5-6 | . | CASSFRGRETQYF | TGTGCCAGCAGCTTCAGGGGGCGGGAGACCCAGTACTTC
. | TRBJ1-6 | TRBV7-6 | . | CASSPGGAWSYNSPLHF | TGTGCCAGCAGCCCCGGGGGCGCCTGGTCCTATAATTCACCCCTCCACTTT
. | TRBJ2-5 | TRBV11-2 | . | CASSLGEATRGGETQYF | TGTGCCAGCAGCTTAGGGGAGGCGACCAGGGGTGGGGAGACCCAGTACTTC
. | TRBJ1-5 | TRBV6-1 | . | CASSELAGVIKPQHF | TGTGCCAGCAGTGAATTGGCAGGGGTAATCAAGCCCCAGCATTTT
TRBD2 | TRBJ2-3 | TRBV9 | . | CASSPGGLKTDTQYF | TGTGCCAGCAGCCCGGGGGGACTAAAGACAGATACGCAGTATTTT
. | TRBJ2-2 | TRBV7-9 | . | CASSLQGRATGELFF | TGTGCCAGCAGCTTACAGGGACGGGCAACCGGGGAGCTGTTTTTT
. | TRBJ2-1 | TRBV27 | . | CASSLSQNEQFF | TGTGCCAGCAGTTTATCCCAAAATGAGCAGTTCTTC
. | TRBJ2-7 | TRBV5-1 | once | CASSGSPGAGGSYEQYF | TGCGCCAGCAGCGGTTCCCCCGGGGCCGGGGGTTCCTACGAGCAGTACTTC